This T cell receptor beta chain comes out of a study of blood T cell repertoires in COVID-19. Study details: Some COVID-19 samples were acute and others convalescent; all came from the United States, Italy and Spain.

Germline CDR1 and CDR2: GTSNPN and SVGIG (reference sequence). CDR3 size: 15 residues. The J segment lost 6 bases and the V segment lost 3 bases, leaving 7 bases of the junction unmatched. In the authors' methods: Estimates of nucleated cell counts were drawn from the amplification of reference gene primers. TCRdb keeps only in-frame clones here, not all; method: immunoSEQ multiplex PCR. That table furnishes V, J and clone size, whereas the DNA furnished D and trimming. The repertoire holds approximately 200,000 clones, with approximately 80% as singletons. Material for sequencing was PBMCs or T cells enriched from blood (not recorded which). The TCR comes from a middle-aged woman with acute COVID-19. J is TRBJ1-6 and V is TRBV30; 8 positions match TRBD1. CDR3 sequence (DNA): TGTGCCTGGAGGGACCAGGGGGCAAGTAATTCACCCCTCCACTTT. Residues: CAWRDQGASNSPLHF.